This T cell receptor beta chain was recovered during a study of T-cell reconstitution after alpha-beta-depleted transplantation in children. The CDR3 is 16 residues long. Germline values: CDR1 KGHSH, CDR2 LQKENI. V was clipped by 6 bases and J by 1 base; unmatched bases: 8. The TCRbeta library was prepared with unique molecular identifiers. From the PCR reads, TCRdb called clonotypes with MiXCR, one entry per CDR3 protein. The table has around 440,000 distinct CDR3 sequences, about 10% seen once; the top ten hold around 2%. In its sample, this clonotype was seen many times. The V and J genes are TRBV18 and TRBJ2-5, with TRBD2 matching over 10 bases. Sequences were derived from PBMCs, sampled before TCRalphabeta/CD19-depleted stem cell transplant. This TCR was recovered from a child aged 2-15 years with inherited bone marrow failure, due to receive a stem cell transplant. DNA of the CDR3: TGTGCCAGCTCCCCAACTAGCGGGAAGCTCCAAGAGACCCAGTACTTC. Translation: CASSPTSGKLQETQYF.